Included here is one T cell receptor (beta chain) sequence, with context. The data originate from a study of blood T cell repertoires in COVID-19. Overall study: Acute and convalescent COVID-19 specimens originated in the United States, Italy and Spain. The analysed material was cDNA or gDNA that came from T cells, B-cell-depleted T cells, or PBMCs.

In the authors' workflow: The assay estimated nucleated cells by amplifying reference gene primers. The table came from immunoSEQ multiplex PCR; TCRdb's copy has only in-frame clones and leaves some out. D and trimming were read from the DNA, whereas the V and J calls and clone size are those reported in that table. The data contain about 87,000 clones, 80% to 90% of them singletons. Between the trimmed V and J ends, which lost 11 bases and 1 base, there was a span of 14 bases. The CDR3 has 13 residues. Per the germline V gene, CDR1 is MNHEY and CDR2 is SVGAGI. The clonotype was recovered from a human donor with acute or convalescent COVID-19. The donor label of this sample is uncertain. V is TRBV6-5 and J is TRBJ1-1, with a tentative D call TRBD1 (5 bases). Specimen: peripheral blood. Here the CDR3 DNA reads TGTGCCGGAGGGGATAGGGGGAACACTGAAGCTTTCTTT. This sequence encodes CAGGDRGNTEAFF.